The clone carrying this T cell receptor (beta chain) has more than one count but fewer than ten. This specimen comes from a study of T cells after yellow fever vaccination. MiXCR, run by TCRdb on the 5' RACE reads, gives a single entry per CDR3 protein. The sample lists hundreds of thousands of distinct CDR3 sequences, around 3.6% occurring once. There are 17 residues in the CDR3. V shed 6 bases, J shed 2 bases, and the junction held 11 bases outside the gene matches. This chain connects TRBV12-3 or TRBV12-4 to TRBJ2-2; the match to TRBD1 covers 8 bases. The receptor was isolated from a man in his late teens or twenties who received the YFV17D yellow fever vaccine. Source: PBMCs, taken on the day of the yellow fever booster vaccination. CDR3 protein: CASSPLKGQGNTGELFF. The CDR3 DNA is TGTGCCAGCAGCCCCTTAAAAGGACAGGGTAACACCGGGGAGCTGTTTTTT.